These 22 T cell receptor beta chains came from one sample sequenced in a study of blood T cells in healthy people across ages. With a J-beta primer mix and a sample-barcoded 5' primer, a second PCR ran about 7 to 11 cycles. TCRdb reanalysed the 5' RACE reads using MiXCR and keeps one entry per CDR3 protein. Of about 930,000 distinct CDR3 sequences in the sample, about 27% were seen once. This same sample was also part of a study on T cells of mothers and their children.

The sequenced material came from blood. The receptors shown here come from a woman in her thirties or forties in good health.

There are a few counts of this clonotype. This chain connects TRBV7-2 to TRBJ2-1; TRBD2 is a possible D gene (7 bases). V lost 3 bases and J lost 7, with 19 bases in between. In germline, CDR1 is SGHTA, CDR2 FQGNSA. This CDR3 region has 16 residues. The CDR3 sequence: CASSFLAGRGDNEQFF. The DNA for the CDR3 is TGTGCCAGCAGCTTCCTTGCGGGGAGGGGGGATAATGAGCAGTTCTTC.

This clonotype came up a few times. J is TRBJ2-7 and V is TRBV6-2 or TRBV6-3; D not resolved. V lost 8 bases to trimming and J lost 5 bases, with 13 bases between them. Germline V lookup: CDR1 MNHEY, CDR2 SVGEGT. The CDR3 consists of 12 residues. The chain's CDR3 is CASARLKDEQYF. DNA of the CDR3: TGTGCCAGCGCCAGGCTAAAAGACGAGCAGTACTTC.

The sample holds many counts of this clonotype. The chain links TRBV4-1 to TRBJ2-7; D not certain. The V gene lost 0 bases and the J gene lost 4 bases, with 7 bases spanning the gap. Germline-derived CDR1 and CDR2 are MGHRA and YSYEKL. The CDR3 is made up of 13 amino acids. The CDR3 DNA reads TGCGCCAGCAGCCAAGAAAACGGGTACGAGCAGTACTTC. This translates into CASSQENGYEQYF.

This clonotype was picked up a small number of times. V gene TRBV12-3 or TRBV12-4 combines with J gene TRBJ2-3; 13 bases are a match to TRBD2. The CDR3 contains 18 residues. Trimming cost V 4 bases and J 0 bases; bases outside gene matches: 7. CDR3 sequence: CASSWGRLAGGSTDTQYF. The CDR3 DNA is TGTGCCAGCAGTTGGGGCAGACTAGCGGGGGGAAGCACAGATACGCAGTATTTT.

Turning to this clonotype: One junction end disagrees with the germline gene, perhaps due to a read error. V and J are TRBV5-1 and TRBJ2-2, with TRBD2 matching 13 bases. Germline V gives CDR1 SGHRS, CDR2 YFSETQ. The CDR3 has 16 amino acids. This CDR3 is CAGSPGLAGNTGELFF. Here the CDR3 DNA reads TGCGCCGGCAGCCCGGGACTAGCGGGGAATACCGGGGAGCTGTTTTTT.

This clonotype has at least ten counts. The J gene is TRBJ2-7, the V gene TRBV27; 7 bases align to TRBD2. Germline CDR1 MNHEY, CDR2 SMNVEV (reference sequence). This CDR3 is 17 amino acids long. With 0 bases clipped from V and 0 bases from J, the junction kept 8 bases outside the gene matches. The CDR3 sequence is CASSLSSRGVGSYEQYF. The CDR3 DNA sequence: TGTGCCAGCAGTTTATCGAGTCGGGGGGTAGGCTCCTACGAGCAGTACTTC.

A note on this clonotype: Since no conserved phenylalanine or tryptophan closes the CDR3, a read error is the likely cause. The DNA is left out, because the CDR3 cannot be placed on it with certainty; the CDR3 is given as TCRdb lists it. The rearrangement joins TRBV5-1 to TRBJ2-6. CDR1 SGHRS and CDR2 YFSETQ come from the germline V gene. Both ends counted, the CDR3 spans 14 residues. The CDR3 here is CASSLGQSSYEQHI.

V is TRBV4-1 and J is TRBJ2-3, with TRBD2 matching 10 bases. CDR3 length: 18 residues. The V gene end was trimmed by 1 base and the J gene end by 4 bases; junction bases not matched to a gene: 11. Germline V gene sequence: CDR1 MGHRA, CDR2 YSYEKL. The CDR3 sequence: CASSQGVGVAGGSDTQYF. CDR3 DNA: TGCGCCAGCAGCCAAGGGGTGGGGGTAGCGGGGGGTTCAGATACGCAGTATTTT.

This clonotype was detected ten times or more. The chain joins TRBV7-2 to TRBJ2-3; TRBD2 matches at 9 bases. This CDR3 is built from 15 residues. V lost 2 bases and J lost 3; bases outside the gene matches: 3. Germline V gene lookup returns CDR1 SGHTA and CDR2 FQGNSA. CDR3 residues: CASSLLTSGTDTQYF. Here the CDR3 DNA reads TGTGCCAGCAGCTTACTGACTAGCGGAACAGATACGCAGTATTTT.

This clonotype was picked up a small number of times. The V call is TRBV7-9, the J call TRBJ2-2; the D is unclear. Germline CDR1 reads SEHNR; CDR2 reads FQNEAQ (reference sequence). There are 15 residues in the CDR3. The V gene lost 3 bases and the J gene lost 2 bases, with 10 bases spanning the gap. The CDR3 loop reads CASSLRQSNTGELFF. The DNA of the CDR3 is TGTGCCAGCAGCTTGAGGCAGTCCAACACCGGGGAGCTGTTTTTT. The full variable domain, its missing parts supplied by reference TRBV7-9 and TRBJ2-2, is DTGVSQNPRHKITKRGQNVTFRCDPISEHNRLYWYRQTLGQGPEFLTYFQNEAQLEKSRLLSDRFSAERPKGSFSTLEIQRTEQGDSAMYLCASSLRQSNTGELFFGEGSRLTVL.

The chain joins TRBV6-2 or TRBV6-3 to TRBJ1-5; D remains unclear. Germline-derived CDR1 and CDR2 are MNHEY and SVGEGT. The CDR3 has 14 amino acids. Trimming removed 4 bases from V and 1 base from J, with 8 bases in between. CDR3 residues: CASSWIGSNQPQHF. The CDR3 bases are TGTGCCAGCAGTTGGATCGGCAGCAATCAGCCCCAGCATTTT.

The chain recombines TRBV18 with TRBJ2-1; a weak D match, TRBD2 (6 bases). The germline gives CDR1 KGHSH, CDR2 LQKENI. This CDR3 contains 14 residues. The germline V and J ends were trimmed by 6 bases and 4 bases, with 13 bases remaining between them. The chain's CDR3 is CASSLTGVYNEQFF. The CDR3 coding sequence is TGTGCCAGCTCCCTTACGGGGGTATACAATGAGCAGTTCTTC.

This clonotype was recorded many times. This rearrangement joins TRBV5-1 to TRBJ1-3; D not certain. Germline CDR1 and CDR2: SGHRS and YFSETQ. V was cut by 8 bases and J by 4 bases, with 7 bases left in between. The CDR3 runs 11 residues. The CDR3 nucleotides read TGCGCCAGTCAACAGGGAAACACCATATATTTT. Translation gives CASQQGNTIYF.

This clonotype was counted between two and nine times. The genes are TRBV7-9 and TRBJ2-5; no clear D. CDR3 length: 15 residues. Trimming shortened V by 1 base and J by 1 base, and 10 bases separated the two germline ends. The germline V gene encodes CDR1 SEHNR and CDR2 FQNEAQ (reference sequence). The CDR3 DNA follows: TGTGCCAGCAGCTTAGTTGACGTCAGCCAAGAGACCCAGTACTTC. It codes for CASSLVDVSQETQYF.

Only a few counts were recorded for this clonotype. V is TRBV7-9 and J is TRBJ2-3; D may be TRBD1 (6 bases). Trimming removed 2 bases from V and 2 bases from J, with 11 bases in between. Germline V gene lookup returns CDR1 SEHNR and CDR2 FQNEAQ (reference sequence). This CDR3 is built from 15 residues. The CDR3 bases are TGTGCCAGCAGCTTAAACCCAGGGGTCACAGATACGCAGTATTTT. Its translation: CASSLNPGVTDTQYF.

The table lists this clonotype with a few counts. This chain connects TRBV29-1 to TRBJ1-1; D not resolved. Germline CDR1 reads SQVTM; CDR2 reads ANQGSEA. V shed 1 base and J shed 4 bases, with 7 bases lying between them. CDR3 length equals 12 residues. CDR3 in amino acids: CSVEGVRTEAFF. The CDR3 bases are TGCAGCGTTGAAGGGGTCCGCACTGAAGCTTTCTTT.

This chain connects TRBV30 to TRBJ2-6; TRBD1 or TRBD2 may be the D gene (5 bases each). V was pared by 1 base and J by 2 bases, with 12 bases between. The CDR3 sequence is 16 residues long. Germline CDR1 and CDR2: GTSNPN and SVGIG (reference sequence). The CDR3 coding sequence is TGTGCCTGGAGTGGGTTTGGGGGTGCTGGGGCCAACGTCCTGACTTTC. This sequence encodes CAWSGFGGAGANVLTF.

CDR3 nucleotide sequence: TGTGCCAGCAGCCCTACAGGGACCTCTGGGGCCAACGTCCTGACTTTC. Encoded protein: CASSPTGTSGANVLTF. V is TRBV6-4 and J is TRBJ2-6, with TRBD1 as a possible D gene (6 bases). The CDR3 runs 16 residues. The germline V gene encodes CDR1 MRHNA and CDR2 SNTAGT. The V gene lost 6 bases and the J gene lost 0 bases, with 12 bases spanning the gap.

This clonotype was counted between two and nine times. The chain couples TRBV19 to TRBJ2-7; tentatively, D is TRBD1 (6 bases). Germline V lookup: CDR1 LNHDA, CDR2 SQIVND (reference sequence). V dropped 7 bases and J dropped 2 bases, with 15 bases sitting between them. The CDR3 contains 14 residues. The CDR3, as DNA: TGTGCCAGTAAGGGGGAGATCCCTCCCTACGAGCAGTACTTC. Translation: CASKGEIPPYEQYF.

Many counts were recorded for this clonotype. This sequence joins TRBV29-1 and TRBJ1-2; 8 bases align to TRBD1. Germline loops: CDR1 SQVTM, CDR2 ANQGSEA. The CDR3 spans 13 residues. J lost 4 bases, V lost 4 bases, and 5 bases had no gene match. The CDR3 loop reads CSVGTGGIYGYTF. DNA of the CDR3: TGCAGCGTTGGCACAGGGGGTATCTATGGCTACACCTTC.

A word on this clonotype: A much larger clone differs by one base, so this may be a read error. The V gene is TRBV7-2, the J gene TRBJ2-4; 11 positions agree with TRBD2. This CDR3 has 15 amino acids. In germline, CDR1 is SGHTA, CDR2 FQGNSA. V was clipped by 5 bases and J by 6 bases; unmatched bases: 6. CDR3 DNA sequence: TGTGCCAGCAGCCTCAATAGCGGGGGGGCAAACATTCAGTACTTC. It codes for CASSLNSGGANIQYF.

The chain uses TRBV6-5 and TRBJ2-7; no clear D gene. The V gene lost 2 bases and the J gene lost 0 bases, with 11 bases spanning the gap. This CDR3 region has 15 residues. CDR1 is MNHEY and CDR2 is SVGAGI in the germline V gene. In DNA form, the CDR3 reads TGTGCCAGCAGTTACGGCAGGACCTTCTCCTACGAGCAGTACTTC. Residues: CASSYGRTFSYEQYF.